This entry describes one T cell receptor (beta chain). Ten or more counts support this clonotype. There is no known antigen for this receptor. No qualities accompany the bases; no much larger clone lies one base away. This specimen's time point label, per the study, means: sample taken at primary tumor resection. Donors were over 60 patients with early-stage, untreated non-small cell lung cancer from the lung TRACERx cohort. Whole RNA extracted from tumor and nontumor lung tissue, or from cryopreserved PBMC samples, was used for TCR sequencing without cell sorting. Only patients for whom sufficient RNA was available from at least two tumor regions were selected for TCR sequencing. Before being selected, tumor and adjacent nontumor lung specimens were reviewed by a lung pathologist. The data were taken from a study of spatial heterogeneity in lung cancer (dated by TCRdb to between 2018 and 2021). With respect to the entire study: Beta-chain transcripts were consistently detected in greater numbers than alpha-chain transcripts, which likely reflected higher beta-chain transcript abundance. A strong correlation was found between TCR transcript counts in tumor regions and a T cell transcriptional module score from matched bulk RNA-seq. In the raw uncorrected reads, each unique combination of TCR and UMI appeared more than ten times on average. In non-small cell lung cancer, the study made a quantitative comparison of TCR alpha and beta repertoires among multiple tumor regions, matched nontumor lung and blood. Nonsynonymous mutation counts, determined by whole-exome sequencing of tumor tissue, were related to features of the TCR repertoire. Both alpha and beta chains were TCR-sequenced in samples taken at surgery, namely 220 tumor regions, 63 to 70 matched nontumor lung samples and 50 to 60 PBMC samples.

Receptors were amplified or captured by 5' RACE. Sequencing took place on a NextSeq 500. To allow correction of PCR and sequencing errors, the TCR library protocol tagged every TCR cDNA molecule with a unique molecular identifier. The authors processed their data as follows. Decombinator tools were used for TCR identification, UMI-based error correction and CDR3 extraction. Expanded TCRs were defined as those above a frequency of 2 per 1,000, corresponding to the top 1% of the tumor frequency distribution. Expanded tumor TCRs were classed as regional if statistically deemed absent (corrected P<0.05) from at least one tumor region, otherwise ubiquitous. Each repertoire was subsampled 100 times to 5,000 TCRs, after which Renyi diversity was computed with the R vegan package. CDR3 similarity networks were constructed using string-kernel similarity of amino acid triplets, with links drawn between CDR3s whose pairwise similarity was above 0.82. TCRdb reprocessed the public reads (quality trimming at Q25 with fastp, clone calling with MiXCR) and kept in-frame beta chains. Duplicate CDR3 protein sequences are folded into a single record with the most common DNA and genes. TCRdb, not the authors, supplied the V and J calls. The sample table shows around 8,800 distinct CDR3 sequences, and around 5% are seen once. The top ten constitute roughly 11% of the sample.

Study-level results and caveats: Counts of ubiquitous and regional expanded TCRs were found to correlate with counts of ubiquitous and regional nonsynonymous mutations, respectively. The tumor nonsynonymous mutation count correlated with the number of expanded intratumoral alpha and beta TCRs. TCR-seq coverage of tumor T cells was estimated at only roughly 6.6% for alpha chains and 13% for beta chains. Additional single-cell paired TCR alpha and beta sequencing was considered necessary to confirm, at a functional level, the hypothesis that regional TCRs recognize regional mutations.

The receptor comes from a female donor with early-stage non-small cell lung cancer. The input for sequencing was lung tumor tissue, taken at surgery.

For the CDR3, the sequence is CASSGLSSYNSPLHF. The nucleotide sequence reads as follows: TGTGCCAGCAGCGGCCTGAGCTCCTATAATTCACCCCTCCACTTT. This chain joins TRBV9 to TRBJ1-6; the D gene is unclear. From a lookup of the germline V gene, CDR1 and CDR2 are SGDLS and YYNGEE. Trimming removed 3 bases from V and 0 bases from J, leaving 7 bases between the germline ends. The CDR3 measures 15 amino acids from cysteine to phenylalanine. The kept DNA is CDR3 alone, 45 bases in frame from the first base.